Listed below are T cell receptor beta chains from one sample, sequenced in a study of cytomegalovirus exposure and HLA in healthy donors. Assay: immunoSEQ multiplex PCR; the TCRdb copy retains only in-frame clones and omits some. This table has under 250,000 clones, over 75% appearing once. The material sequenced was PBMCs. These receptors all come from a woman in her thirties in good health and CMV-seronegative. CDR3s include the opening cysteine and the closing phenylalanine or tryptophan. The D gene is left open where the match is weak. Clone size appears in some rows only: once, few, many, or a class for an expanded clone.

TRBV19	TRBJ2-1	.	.	CASGSSDNLVNEQFF	TGTGCCAGTGGATCTAGCGACAATCTAGTGAATGAGCAGTTCTTC
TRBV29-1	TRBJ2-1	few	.	CSVDKGGNEQFF	TGCAGCGTTGATAAGGGGGGGAATGAGCAGTTCTTC
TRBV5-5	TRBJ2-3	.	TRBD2	CASSLQTSGGDTDTQYF	TGTGCCAGCAGCTTGCAAACTAGCGGGGGAGACACAGATACGCAGTATTTT
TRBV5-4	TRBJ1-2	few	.	CASSLGRPLNYGYTF	TGTGCCAGCAGCTTGGGGCGGCCTCTTAACTATGGCTACACCTTC
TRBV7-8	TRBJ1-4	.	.	CASSLAPTNEKLFF	TGTGCCAGCAGCTTGGCCCCAACTAATGAAAAACTGTTTTTT
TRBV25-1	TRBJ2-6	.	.	CATGGSGANVLTF	TGTGCCACCGGGGGCTCTGGGGCCAACGTCCTGACTTTC
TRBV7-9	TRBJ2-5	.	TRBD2	CASSPPSGQGGETQYF	TGTGCCAGCAGCCCCCCCTCGGGGCAGGGAGGGGAGACCCAGTACTTC
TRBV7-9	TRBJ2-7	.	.	CASSLQGLAYEQYF	TGTGCCAGCAGCTTACAGGGGTTGGCCTACGAGCAGTACTTC
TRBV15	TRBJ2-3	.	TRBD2	CATSRSGSGRNAHTQYF	TGTGCCACCAGCAGATCGGGTAGCGGGAGGAATGCACATACGCAGTATTTT
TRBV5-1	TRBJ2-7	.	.	CASAQTSSYEQYF	TGCGCCAGCGCGCAAACGAGCTCCTACGAGCAGTACTTC
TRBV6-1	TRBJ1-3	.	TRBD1	CASSEQGAFSGNTIYF	TGTGCCAGCAGTGAACAGGGGGCCTTCTCTGGAAACACCATATATTTT
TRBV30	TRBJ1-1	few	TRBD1	CAGEEGANTEAFF	TGTGCCGGCGAAGAGGGGGCAAACACTGAAGCTTTCTTT